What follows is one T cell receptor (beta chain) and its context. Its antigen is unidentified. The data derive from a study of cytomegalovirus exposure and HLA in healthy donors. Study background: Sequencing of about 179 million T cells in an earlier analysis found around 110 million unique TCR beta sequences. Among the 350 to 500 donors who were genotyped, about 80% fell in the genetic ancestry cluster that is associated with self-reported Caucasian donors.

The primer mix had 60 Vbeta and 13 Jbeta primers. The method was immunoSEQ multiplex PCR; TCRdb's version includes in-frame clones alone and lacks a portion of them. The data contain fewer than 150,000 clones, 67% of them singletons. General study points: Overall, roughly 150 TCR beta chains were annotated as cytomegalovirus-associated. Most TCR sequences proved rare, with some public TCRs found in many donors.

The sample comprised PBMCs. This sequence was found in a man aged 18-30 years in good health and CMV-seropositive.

The CDR3: CASSSFFNQPQHF. The CDR3 region has the DNA TGCGCCAGCTCTTCCTTCTTCAATCAGCCCCAGCATTTT. The chain carries TRBV10-2 and TRBJ1-5; D is undetermined. V gave up 8 bases and J gave up 3 bases, with 11 bases separating them. The germline CDR1 and CDR2 sequences are WSHSY and SAAADI. This CDR3 spans 13 amino acids.